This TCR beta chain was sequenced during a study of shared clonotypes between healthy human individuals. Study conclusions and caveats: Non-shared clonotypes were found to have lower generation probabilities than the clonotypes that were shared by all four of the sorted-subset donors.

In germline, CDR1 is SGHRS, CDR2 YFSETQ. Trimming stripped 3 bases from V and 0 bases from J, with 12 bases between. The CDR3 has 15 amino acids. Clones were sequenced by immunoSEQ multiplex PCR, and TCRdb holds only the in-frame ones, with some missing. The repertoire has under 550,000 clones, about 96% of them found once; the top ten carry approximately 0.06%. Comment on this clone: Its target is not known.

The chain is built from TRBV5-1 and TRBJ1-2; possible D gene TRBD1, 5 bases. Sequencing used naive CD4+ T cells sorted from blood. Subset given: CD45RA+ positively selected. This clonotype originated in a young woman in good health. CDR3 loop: CASSSRDATNYGYTF. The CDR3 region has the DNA TGCGCCAGCAGCTCCCGGGACGCTACTAACTATGGCTACACCTTC.